This TCR beta chain was recovered during a study of response to subunit inactivated influenza vaccine. Findings of the study overall: Only a handful of new T cells, the authors suggested, are recruited with each seasonal influenza vaccination.

Germline V lookup: CDR1 SEHNR, CDR2 FQNEAQ (reference sequence). The CDR3 is made up of 12 amino acids. Trimming cost V 5 bases and J 11 bases, with 10 bases left between them. This clonotype was recorded only once. Its antigen remains unknown. TCRdb used MiXCR to reprocess the RT-PCR reads, holding one entry per CDR3 protein. The sample contains approximately 200,000 distinct CDR3 sequences, over 13% of which appear only once. The clonotype was recovered from a man aged 50 to 60 who received an inactivated influenza vaccine. Sample: CD8+ T cells sorted from PBMCs, taken roughly 5 days after vaccination. The chain joins TRBV7-9 to TRBJ1-6; D remains unclear. The CDR3 region has the DNA TGTGCCAGCAGCCAAGGATGGGCACCCCTCCACTTT. Amino acid sequence: CASSQGWAPLHF.